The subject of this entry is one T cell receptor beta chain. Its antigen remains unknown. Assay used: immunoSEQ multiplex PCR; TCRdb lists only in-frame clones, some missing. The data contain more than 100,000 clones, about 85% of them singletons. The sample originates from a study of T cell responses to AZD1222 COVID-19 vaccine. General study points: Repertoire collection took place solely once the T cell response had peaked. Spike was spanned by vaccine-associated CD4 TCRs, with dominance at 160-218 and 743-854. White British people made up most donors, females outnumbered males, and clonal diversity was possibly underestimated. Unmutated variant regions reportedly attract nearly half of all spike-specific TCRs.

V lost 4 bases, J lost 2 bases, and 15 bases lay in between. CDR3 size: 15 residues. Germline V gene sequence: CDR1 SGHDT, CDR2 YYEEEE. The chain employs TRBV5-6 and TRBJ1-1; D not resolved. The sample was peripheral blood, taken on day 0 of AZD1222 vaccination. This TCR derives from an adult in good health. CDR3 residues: CASSPEEAGNTEAFF. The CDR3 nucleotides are TGTGCCAGCAGCCCGGAAGAGGCGGGTAACACTGAAGCTTTCTTT.